A single sample gave rise to the 5 T cell receptor beta chains below, sequenced in a study of T cell responses to AZD1222 COVID-19 vaccine. Libraries were prepared by immunoSEQ multiplex PCR; TCRdb keeps only in-frame clonotypes and omits some of them. The sample lists some 180,000 clones; roughly 92% were seen once. Sequenced here: peripheral blood, sampled on day 0 of AZD1222 vaccination. These receptors were collected from an adult in good health.

The J gene is TRBJ1-3, the V gene TRBV27, with D tentatively TRBD1 (5 bases). The CDR3 loop spans 14 amino acids. The germline CDR1 and CDR2 sequences are MNHEY and SMNVEV (reference sequence). Trimming pared 5 bases from V and 2 bases from J, leaving 10 bases between. CDR3 in amino acids: CASSPGTAGNTIYF. The CDR3, as DNA: TGTGCCAGCAGTCCCGGGACTGCTGGAAACACCATATATTTT.

This clone was found once. This chain connects TRBV6-5 to TRBJ2-7, with D tentatively TRBD1 (6 bases). Trimming left V 4 bases short and J 9 bases short, with 16 bases between. This CDR3 is 13 amino acids long. CDR1 and CDR2 from the germline V gene are MNHEY and SVGAGI. For the CDR3, the DNA is TGTGCCAGCAGTTCTAACAGGGTTTTTGGGCAGTACTTC. Its protein product is CASSSNRVFGQYF.

V and J are TRBV18 and TRBJ1-1, with D maybe TRBD1 (6 bases). V was clipped by 3 bases and J by 4 bases, with 12 bases between them. The CDR3 runs 14 residues. Germline V gene data show CDR1 as KGHSH and CDR2 as LQKENI. CDR3 nucleotides: TGTGCCAGCTCACCCCAGGAAGGGGGCACTGAAGCTTTCTTT. Encoded protein: CASSPQEGGTEAFF.

The chain has TRBV19 and TRBJ1-2, with D perhaps matching TRBD1 (6 bases). The CDR3 is made up of 15 amino acids. V was pared by 6 bases and J by 4 bases, with 18 bases between. Per the germline V gene, CDR1 is LNHDA and CDR2 is SQIVND (reference sequence). CDR3 coding DNA: TGTGCCAGTAGCTATCCAGGGGCCCAAACCTATGGCTACACCTTC. Its translation is CASSYPGAQTYGYTF.

The chain is built from TRBV2 and TRBJ1-1, with no clear D. Germline V gene data show CDR1 as SNHLY and CDR2 as FYNNEI. V gave up 7 bases and J gave up 4 bases, with 13 bases separating them. The CDR3 consists of 13 residues. The chain's CDR3 is CASTSDTPTEAFF. In nucleotides, the CDR3 is TGTGCCAGCACCTCCGACACTCCCACTGAAGCTTTCTTT. The entire variable domain, with the rest obtained from reference TRBV2 and TRBJ1-1, is as follows: EPEVTQTPSHQVTQMGQEVILRCVPISNHLYFYWYRQILGQKVEFLVSFYNNEISEKSEIFDDQFSVERPDGSNFTLKIRSTKLEDSAMYFCASTSDTPTEAFFGQGTRLTVV.